This TCR beta chain was identified in a study of Graves' ophthalmopathy and Graves' hyperthyroidism. V shed 6 bases and J 2 bases; nucleotides not matched to a gene: 8. This CDR3 is built from 16 residues. Germline CDR1 is SEHNR and CDR2 is FQNEAQ (reference sequence). TCR beta CDR3 amplification used RNA transcripts. Following a first-round RT-PCR that used HTBI primers, a second-round multiplex PCR was carried out. TCRdb processed the multiplex PCR reads anew with MiXCR; each CDR3 protein has one entry. Of 580,000 or so distinct CDR3 sequences in the sample, less than 45% were seen once. This clonotype occurred a few times.

What was sequenced was peripheral blood or thyroid tissue (not recorded which). The receptor's source is an adult man with Graves' hyperthyroidism. The chain employs TRBV7-9 and TRBJ2-7; TRBD2 matches 12 bases. The CDR3 region has the DNA TGTGCCAGCAGTAAAACCCCTAGCGGGAGGGCCTACGAGCAGTACTTC. It yields the protein CASSKTPSGRAYEQYF.